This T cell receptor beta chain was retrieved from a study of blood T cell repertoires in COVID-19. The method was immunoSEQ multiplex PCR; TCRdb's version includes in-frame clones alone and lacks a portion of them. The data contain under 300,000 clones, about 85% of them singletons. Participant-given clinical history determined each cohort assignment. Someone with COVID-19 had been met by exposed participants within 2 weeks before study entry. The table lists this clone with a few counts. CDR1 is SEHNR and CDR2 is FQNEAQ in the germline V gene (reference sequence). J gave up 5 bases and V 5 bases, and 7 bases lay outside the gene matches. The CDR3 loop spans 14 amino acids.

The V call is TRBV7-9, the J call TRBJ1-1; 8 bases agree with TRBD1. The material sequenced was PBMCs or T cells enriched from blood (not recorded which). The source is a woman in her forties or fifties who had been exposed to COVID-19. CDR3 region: CASSPMTGETEAFF. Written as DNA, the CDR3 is TGTGCCAGCAGCCCCATGACAGGGGAAACTGAAGCTTTCTTT.